This is a list of T cell receptor beta chains from one sample in a study of technical replicates of blood from a handful of donors. Using immunoSEQ multiplex PCR, the repertoire was profiled, and TCRdb retains in-frame clones only, with some absent. Of roughly 50,000 clones in the sample, around 93% are singletons; the top ten hold 4% to 4.5%. Material: PBMCs. The receptors come from a human donor in good health. Some clones in this sample may be carry-over from other donors' samples. CDR3s include the opening cysteine and the closing phenylalanine or tryptophan. D genes are given only for firm matches. Size is omitted from some rows. Given values are once, few, many or a class for expanded clones.

j_call: TRBJ2-3; v_call: TRBV6-6; clone_size: NA; d_call: TRBD2; cdr3_aa: CASSSGLAGSDTQYF; cdr3_nt: TGTGCCAGCAGTTCGGGACTAGCGGGGTCCGATACGCAGTATTTT
j_call: TRBJ2-1; v_call: TRBV5-1; clone_size: once; d_call: NA; cdr3_aa: CASSTPGRLGVSYNEQFF; cdr3_nt: TGCGCCAGCAGCACCCCCGGGAGACTAGGGGTCTCCTACAATGAGCAGTTCTTC
j_call: TRBJ1-2; v_call: TRBV11-2; clone_size: NA; d_call: TRBD1; cdr3_aa: CASSLDSLGQGAGYTF; cdr3_nt: TGTGCCAGCAGCTTAGATAGTTTGGGACAGGGAGCTGGCTACACCTTC
j_call: TRBJ2-3; v_call: TRBV5-4; clone_size: NA; d_call: TRBD1; cdr3_aa: CASSQDRGYMDTQYF; cdr3_nt: TGTGCCAGCAGCCAGGACAGGGGGTATATGGATACGCAGTATTTT
j_call: TRBJ2-2; v_call: TRBV5-1; clone_size: NA; d_call: TRBD1; cdr3_aa: CASSLTGVNTGELFF; cdr3_nt: TGCGCCAGCAGCTTGACAGGGGTCAACACCGGGGAGCTGTTTTTT
j_call: TRBJ2-7; v_call: TRBV29-1; clone_size: NA; d_call: NA; cdr3_aa: CSVGDSRAYEQYF; cdr3_nt: TGCAGCGTTGGCGACAGTCGGGCCTACGAGCAGTACTTC
j_call: TRBJ2-2; v_call: TRBV28; clone_size: NA; d_call: NA; cdr3_aa: CASSFLQGGTGELFF; cdr3_nt: TGTGCCAGCAGTTTTCTACAGGGAGGGACCGGGGAGCTGTTTTTT
j_call: TRBJ1-1; v_call: TRBV4-3; clone_size: NA; d_call: NA; cdr3_aa: CASTAQSMNTEAFF; cdr3_nt: TGCGCCAGCACTGCACAGTCCATGAACACTGAAGCTTTCTTT
j_call: TRBJ1-1; v_call: TRBV10-3; clone_size: NA; d_call: NA; cdr3_aa: CAYGSQNTEAFF; cdr3_nt: TGTGCCTACGGGAGCCAGAACACTGAAGCTTTCTTT
j_call: TRBJ1-1; v_call: TRBV7-6; clone_size: NA; d_call: NA; cdr3_aa: CASSFGRGDTEAFF; cdr3_nt: TGTGCCAGCAGCTTTGGACGGGGGGACACTGAAGCTTTCTTT
j_call: TRBJ2-5; v_call: TRBV7-6; clone_size: NA; d_call: NA; cdr3_aa: CASSSLVLGQQGGVTQYF; cdr3_nt: TGTGCCAGCAGCTCTTTAGTCCTCGGACAACAGGGAGGGGTGACCCAGTACTTC
j_call: TRBJ2-1; v_call: TRBV5-1; clone_size: NA; d_call: TRBD2; cdr3_aa: CASSPSGGYNEQFF; cdr3_nt: TGCGCCAGCAGCCCCAGCGGGGGGTACAATGAGCAGTTCTTC
j_call: TRBJ2-3; v_call: TRBV15; clone_size: NA; d_call: TRBD2; cdr3_aa: CATSRTSGEGTDTQYF; cdr3_nt: TGTGCCACCTCCCGGACTAGCGGGGAGGGAACAGATACGCAGTATTTT
j_call: TRBJ2-6; v_call: TRBV2; clone_size: NA; d_call: TRBD1; cdr3_aa: CASSSTGGYGANVLTF; cdr3_nt: TGTGCCAGCAGTTCGACAGGGGGTTATGGGGCCAACGTCCTGACTTTC
j_call: TRBJ1-2; v_call: TRBV5-6; clone_size: NA; d_call: NA; cdr3_aa: CASSGDLNYGYTF; cdr3_nt: TGTGCCAGCAGCGGGGACTTAAACTATGGCTACACCTTC